The present T cell receptor beta chain was sequenced within a study of cytomegalovirus exposure and HLA in healthy donors. Findings and caveats of the study: The study listed roughly 160 cytomegalovirus-associated TCR beta chains.

A word on this clone: The antigen remains undetermined.

A multiplex PCR was run with 60 Vbeta primers and 13 Jbeta primers. Generated by immunoSEQ multiplex PCR, the TCRdb table keeps only in-frame clones and is missing some. The sample holds about 120,000 clones; around 66% are singletons and the top ten take less than 9%. Germline assignment: CDR1 MNHEY and CDR2 SVGAGI. The CDR3 sequence is 15 residues long. V gave up 5 bases and J gave up 3 bases; unmatched junction bases: 4. This TCR came from a woman aged 40 to 55 in good health and CMV-seropositive. Sample: PBMCs. V is TRBV6-5 and J is TRBJ2-1, with TRBD2 matching over 10 bases. CDR3 protein: CASSPGLAFYNEQFF. In nucleotides, the CDR3 is TGTGCCAGCAGTCCGGGACTAGCGTTCTACAATGAGCAGTTCTTC.